The entry that follows covers one TCR beta chain sequence. This sample was included in a study of T cell repertoires in cytomegalovirus infection. TCRdb independently ran MiXCR on the reads; one entry per CDR3 protein. This table holds 250,000 to 300,000 distinct CDR3 sequences, approximately 17% found once. CDR1 LNHNV and CDR2 YYDKDF come from the germline V gene (reference sequence). The V end lost 0 bases, the J end lost 1 base, and 9 bases lay between the germline ends. The CDR3 has 15 amino acids. Sequencing input: CD8+ T cells from PBMCs. The chain couples TRBV15 to TRBJ2-5, with a weak D call TRBD2 (6 bases). This receptor was identified in a human donor in good health (CMV status not recorded). Some clones in this sample may be carry-over from other donors' samples. In DNA, the CDR3 is TGTGCCACCAGCAGAGACGCGGGAACCCAAGAGACCCAGTACTTC. This translates into CATSRDAGTQETQYF.